Listed below are T cell receptor beta chains from one sample, sequenced in a study of blood T cell repertoires in COVID-19. Profiled with immunoSEQ multiplex PCR; TCRdb holds only in-frame clones, not every one. The sample consists of 300,000 to 350,000 clones, about nine tenths of them appearing once. Sequencing was carried out using PBMCs or T cells enriched from blood (not recorded which). These receptors originate from a woman aged 30 to 39 who had recovered from COVID-19. The CDR3 runs from the conserved cysteine through the conserved F or W. Fields, in order: J gene, D gene, CDR3 length, clone size, V gene, CDR3 protein, CDR3 DNA. D genes are given only for firm matches. Only part of the rows carry a size: once, few, many, or a class if the clone is expanded.

J: TRBJ1-5
D: TRBD1
length: 18
size: once
V: TRBV19
CDR3: CASSPRTGLVQSNQPQHF
DNA: TGTGCCAGTAGTCCTCGGACAGGTTTAGTTCAAAGCAATCAGCCCCAGCATTTT

J: TRBJ1-6
D: NA
length: 14
size: NA
V: TRBV11-3
CDR3: CASSTDSTGSPLHF
DNA: TGTGCCAGCAGCACCGACAGCACCGGTTCACCCCTCCACTTT

J: TRBJ1-4
D: NA
length: 15
size: NA
V: TRBV7-9
CDR3: CASRGTGTAREKLFF
DNA: TGTGCCAGCCGGGGCACAGGGACCGCACGAGAAAAACTGTTTTTT

J: TRBJ1-4
D: NA
length: 15
size: NA
V: TRBV7-9
CDR3: CASSHAGPARGKLFF
DNA: TGTGCCAGCAGCCATGCGGGGCCAGCCCGGGGGAAACTGTTTTTT

J: TRBJ2-3
D: TRBD1
length: 15
size: NA
V: TRBV5-1
CDR3: CASSFGRGRADTQYF
DNA: TGCGCCAGCAGCTTCGGAAGGGGGCGGGCAGATACGCAGTATTTT

J: TRBJ2-1
D: TRBD1
length: 15
size: NA
V: TRBV5-4
CDR3: CASSLDTGDYNEQFF
DNA: TGTGCCAGCAGCTTGGATACAGGGGACTACAATGAGCAGTTCTTC

J: TRBJ1-6
D: NA
length: 15
size: NA
V: TRBV2
CDR3: CASSARTATNSPLHF
DNA: TGTGCCAGCAGTGCAAGGACAGCTACAAATTCACCCCTCCACTTT

J: TRBJ2-7
D: NA
length: 13
size: NA
V: TRBV7-2
CDR3: CASSLRQTLEQYF
DNA: TGTGCCAGCAGCTTACGACAGACACTGGAGCAGTACTTC

J: TRBJ2-7
D: NA
length: 16
size: once
V: TRBV18
CDR3: CASSPENRAAVNEQYF
DNA: TGTGCCAGCTCACCGGAAAACAGGGCCGCGGTAAACGAGCAGTACTTC

J: TRBJ1-3
D: NA
length: 14
size: NA
V: TRBV15
CDR3: CATSREASGNTIYF
DNA: TGTGCCACCAGCAGGGAGGCCTCTGGAAACACCATATATTTT

J: TRBJ1-2
D: TRBD1
length: 16
size: NA
V: TRBV19
CDR3: CASSILGQDYNYGYTF
DNA: TGTGCCAGTAGTATCCTTGGACAGGACTATAACTATGGCTACACCTTC

J: TRBJ2-7
D: TRBD2
length: 15
size: few
V: TRBV13
CDR3: CASSLAGGPSYEQYF
DNA: TGTGCCAGCTCACTAGCGGGAGGCCCTAGCTACGAGCAGTACTTC

J: TRBJ1-2
D: TRBD1
length: 18
size: NA
V: TRBV15
CDR3: CATSSPTAGEQGANGYTF
DNA: TGTGCCACCAGCAGCCCAACCGCGGGGGAACAGGGGGCGAATGGCTACACCTTC